A single sample is the source of the 31 T cell receptor beta chains below, sequenced in a study of blood T cell repertoires in COVID-19. Method: immunoSEQ multiplex PCR; TCRdb's copy keeps in-frame clones and lacks some. The table has 55,000 or so clones, roughly 80% seen once; the top ten hold approximately 3%. The sequenced sample was peripheral blood. These receptors came from a man in his fifties or sixties with acute or convalescent COVID-19.

The chain couples TRBV10-3 to TRBJ1-3; D not certain. From germline, CDR1 is ENHRY and CDR2 SYGVKD. V lost 2 bases and J 2 bases, leaving 10 bases between the germline ends. This CDR3 region has 15 residues. CDR3 sequence: CAISEGVTAGNTIYF. In DNA form, the CDR3 reads TGTGCCATCAGTGAGGGAGTCACGGCTGGAAACACCATATATTTT.

The genes are TRBV24-1 and TRBJ2-3, with 8 positions matching TRBD2. Germline V lookup: CDR1 KGHDR, CDR2 SFDVKD. J was trimmed by 2 bases and V by 6 bases; bases with no gene match: 3. The CDR3 spans 14 residues. Here the CDR3 DNA reads TGTGCCACCAGTCGGGGGGGCCCCACAGATACGCAGTATTTT. Protein sequence: CATSRGGPTDTQYF.

V usage is TRBV25-1 and J usage is TRBJ2-2; D is perhaps TRBD2 (5 bases). This CDR3 has 15 amino acids. Germline CDR1 reads MGHDK; CDR2 reads SYGVNS. Trimming took 1 base from V and 6 from J, leaving 12 bases between them. In DNA form, the CDR3 reads TGTGCCAGCAGTGAATTTAGGGCGGGTCCCGGGGAGCTGTTTTTT. The encoded protein is CASSEFRAGPGELFF.

This clone was seen just once. The J gene is TRBJ1-2, the V gene TRBV11-2; 10 bases fit TRBD1. Germline-derived CDR1 and CDR2 are SGHAT and FQNNGV. CDR3 size: 13 residues. J was trimmed by 5 bases and V by 8 bases; bases with no gene match: 5. The CDR3 reads CASGRDRGYGYTF. CDR3 in DNA: TGTGCCAGCGGCCGGGACAGGGGTTATGGCTACACCTTC.

The chain combines TRBV5-1 with TRBJ2-5; 9 nucleotides match TRBD2. Germline CDR1 SGHRS, CDR2 YFSETQ. The trim removed 2 bases at V and 2 bases at J, leaving 4 bases unmatched. The CDR3 spans 15 residues. The CDR3 sequence: CASSLTSGGQETQYF. Written as DNA, the CDR3 is TGCGCCAGCAGCTTAACCAGCGGGGGGCAAGAGACCCAGTACTTC.

The gene calls are TRBV5-8 and TRBJ2-6; TRBD1 is a possible D gene (6 bases). The CDR3 covers 16 residues. CDR1 and CDR2 (germline): SGHTS, YDEGEE. V shed 3 bases and J shed 1 base, with 11 bases lying between them. CDR3 coding DNA: TGTGCCAGCAGCTCGTACAGGGAGTCTGGGGCCAACGTCCTGACTTTC. It codes for CASSSYRESGANVLTF.

The chain joins TRBV15 to TRBJ1-5, with D possibly TRBD1 on 6 matching bases. Germline loops: CDR1 LNHNV, CDR2 YYDKDF (reference sequence). The CDR3 is 16 amino acids. The V gene lost 5 bases and the J gene lost 6 bases, with 20 bases spanning the gap. In nucleotides, the CDR3 is TGTGCCACCAGCGGACGTAAACAGGGTTTCTTTCAGCCCCAGCATTTT. Its translation is CATSGRKQGFFQPQHF. The full variable domain, its missing parts supplied by reference TRBV15 and TRBJ1-5, is DAMVIQNPRYQVTQFGKPVTLSCSQTLNHNVMYWYQQKSSQAPKLLFHYYDKDFNNEADTPDNFQSRRPNTSFCFLDIRSPGLGDTAMYLCATSGRKQGFFQPQHFGDGTRLSIL.

J is TRBJ1-1 and V is TRBV19, with D perhaps TRBD1 (6 bases). V was cut by 7 bases and J by 4 bases, with 19 bases left in between. The germline V gene has CDR1 LNHDA and CDR2 SQIVND (reference sequence). The CDR3 runs to 15 residues. The CDR3 region is CASTGTSPVRTEAFF. The CDR3 DNA sequence: TGTGCCAGTACCGGGACATCTCCTGTGCGCACTGAAGCTTTCTTT. Full variable domain (missing parts from reference TRBV19 and TRBJ1-1): DGGITQSPKYLFRKEGQNVTLSCEQNLNHDAMYWYRQDPGQGLRLIYYSQIVNDFQKGDIAEGYSVSREKKESFPLTVTSAQKNPTAFYLCASTGTSPVRTEAFFGQGTRLTVV.

This rearrangement joins TRBV6-5 to TRBJ1-2; D not resolved. Germline CDR1 reads MNHEY; CDR2 reads SVGAGI. The CDR3 consists of 15 residues. V dropped 10 bases and J dropped 9 bases, with 27 bases sitting between them. DNA for the CDR3: TGTGCCACCTCGCGAAACGGGATCTTCACTGAAAGCTACACCTTC. Translation gives CATSRNGIFTESYTF.

V gene TRBV11-2 combines with J gene TRBJ2-4, with a possible D match to TRBD1 (6 bases). Germline V gene sequence: CDR1 SGHAT, CDR2 FQNNGV. Trimming pared 4 bases from V and 1 base from J, leaving 14 bases between. The CDR3 runs 16 residues. CDR3 nucleotides: TGTGCCAGCAGCTCCGCCCCAGGGGCGGCCAAAAACATTCAGTACTTC. Translation gives CASSSAPGAAKNIQYF.

The rearrangement joins TRBV30 to TRBJ1-5; TRBD1 is a possible D gene (5 bases). Germline assignment: CDR1 GTSNPN and CDR2 SVGIG (reference sequence). The CDR3 has 13 amino acids. V dropped 2 bases and J dropped 7 bases, with 12 bases sitting between them. CDR3: CAWSREGRQPQHF. The DNA for the CDR3 is TGTGCCTGGAGTCGGGAGGGACGGCAGCCCCAGCATTTT.

This sequence joins TRBV2 and TRBJ2-3; TRBD2 matches at 7 bases. In germline, CDR1 is SNHLY, CDR2 FYNNEI. The CDR3 consists of 13 residues. The trim removed 7 bases at V and 1 base at J, leaving 2 bases unmatched. CDR3 coding DNA: TGTGCCAGCAATCGGGGGGGCACAGATACGCAGTATTTT. The encoded protein is CASNRGGTDTQYF.

The genes are TRBV6-6 and TRBJ1-6; TRBD1 matches at 9 bases. The length of the CDR3 is 16 residues. Germline V gene sequence: CDR1 MNHNY, CDR2 SVGAGI (reference sequence). V gave up 6 bases and J gave up 8 bases; unmatched junction bases: 11. The CDR3 region has the DNA TGTGCCAGCAGCTGGTCACCGGGACAGGGCCATTCACCCCTCCACTTT. Translated: CASSWSPGQGHSPLHF.

This clone was seen only a few times. The chain carries TRBV5-1 and TRBJ1-1, with TRBD1 identical over 8 bases. CDR1 is SGHRS and CDR2 is YFSETQ in the germline V gene. V shed 2 bases and J 3 bases; nucleotides not matched to a gene: 3. This CDR3 has 14 amino acids. Written as DNA, the CDR3 is TGCGCCAGCAGCTTCGGGACAGGAGACACTGAAGCTTTCTTT. This codes for CASSFGTGDTEAFF. Looking up the rest from reference TRBV5-1 and TRBJ1-1 gives the full variable domain: KAGVTQTPRYLIKTRGQQVTLSCSPISGHRSVSWYQQTPGQGLQFLFEYFSETQRNKGNFPGRFSGRQFSNSRSEMNVSTLELGDSALYLCASSFGTGDTEAFFGQGTRLTVV.

V and J are TRBV19 and TRBJ2-5; the D gene is possibly TRBD2 (5 bases). Deletions cut 1 base from V and 5 bases from J, with 17 bases between. Germline V gene data show CDR1 as LNHDA and CDR2 as SQIVND (reference sequence). CDR3 length: 16 residues. CDR3 protein: CASSIGWASWRETQYF. CDR3 nucleotides: TGTGCCAGTAGTATAGGGTGGGCTAGCTGGAGGGAGACCCAGTACTTC.

The chain joins TRBV12-3 or TRBV12-4 to TRBJ2-7; D is unclear. Trimming removed 5 bases at V and 3 bases at J, with 5 bases between. The CDR3 covers 11 residues. The CDR3 DNA is TGTGCCAGCAGTGCGCGCTACGAGCAGTACTTC. It specifies CASSARYEQYF.

This clone has more than one count but fewer than ten. This chain links TRBV19 with TRBJ1-2; possibly TRBD1 for D (5 bases). V gave up 2 bases and J gave up 6 bases, with 7 bases separating them. From germline, CDR1 is LNHDA and CDR2 SQIVND (reference sequence). CDR3 size: 12 residues. The CDR3: CASSIRGDGYTF. Here the CDR3 DNA reads TGTGCCAGTAGTATAAGGGGTGATGGCTACACCTTC.

V usage is TRBV2 and J usage is TRBJ1-6; TRBD1 matches 9 bases. Germline V gene data show CDR1 as SNHLY and CDR2 as FYNNEI. Losses at the gene ends were 3 bases for V and 7 bases for J; bases not matched to a gene: 1. The CDR3 sequence is 14 residues long. The CDR3 loop reads CASSEGTGNSPLHF. The CDR3, as DNA: TGTGCCAGCAGTGAGGGGACAGGGAATTCACCCCTCCACTTT.

The chain is built from TRBV6-4 and TRBJ2-1; 7 nucleotides line up with TRBD2. Germline lookup yields CDR1 MRHNA and CDR2 SNTAGT. V shed 3 bases, J shed 7 bases, and the junction held 9 bases outside the gene matches. This CDR3 contains 15 residues. CDR3 residues: CASSERAGEQNEQFF. The DNA of the CDR3 is TGTGCCAGCAGTGAGCGCGCGGGGGAACAGAATGAGCAGTTCTTC.

The chain uses TRBV7-3 and TRBJ1-2, with a possible D match to TRBD1 (6 bases). The CDR3 is 14 amino acids. Trimming pared 4 bases from V and 7 bases from J, leaving 16 bases between. CDR1 SGHTA and CDR2 FQGTGA come from the germline V gene. The CDR3 bases are TGTGCCAGCAGCTATGTATGGACAGAAGGTGGCTACACCTTC. Translating gives CASSYVWTEGGYTF.

The rearrangement joins TRBV7-3 to TRBJ2-3, with D unclear. Germline-derived CDR1 and CDR2 are SGHTA and FQGTGA. The CDR3 extends over 11 amino acids. V lost 7 bases, J lost 5 bases, and 7 bases lay in between. This CDR3 is CASKSGDTQYF. In nucleotides, the CDR3 is TGTGCCAGCAAGTCGGGAGATACGCAGTATTTT.

CDR3 sequence reads: CASSGYGQGALYEQYF. The CDR3, as DNA: TGTGCCAGCAGTGGCTACGGACAGGGGGCCCTCTACGAGCAGTACTTC. This chain joins TRBV25-1 and TRBJ2-7, with 11 positions matching TRBD1. The CDR3 runs to 16 residues. With 4 bases clipped from V and 3 bases from J, the junction kept 8 bases outside the gene matches. CDR1 MGHDK and CDR2 SYGVNS come from the germline V gene.

J is TRBJ1-1 and V is TRBV5-1; 9 nucleotides match TRBD1. The ends lost 4 bases at V and 4 bases at J; junction bases unmatched: 8. The CDR3 sequence is 15 residues long. Germline V lookup: CDR1 SGHRS, CDR2 YFSETQ. The CDR3 sequence: CASSRQGTGTTEAFF. The CDR3 DNA follows: TGCGCCAGCAGCCGTCAAGGGACAGGGACCACTGAAGCTTTCTTT. Together with reference TRBV5-1 and TRBJ1-1, the CDR3 gives the full variable domain: KAGVTQTPRYLIKTRGQQVTLSCSPISGHRSVSWYQQTPGQGLQFLFEYFSETQRNKGNFPGRFSGRQFSNSRSEMNVSTLELGDSALYLCASSRQGTGTTEAFFGQGTRLTVV.

The sample holds one count of this clone. V gene TRBV7-3 combines with J gene TRBJ1-5; 7 bases align to TRBD1. The ends lost 0 bases at V and 14 bases at J; junction bases unmatched: 7. This CDR3 has 13 residues. From germline, CDR1 is SGHTA and CDR2 FQGTGA. The CDR3 protein is CASSLTRDSEKHF. CDR3 coding DNA: TGTGCCAGCAGCTTAACTCGGGACAGCGAAAAGCATTTT.

The V gene is TRBV7-6, the J gene TRBJ1-1; no definite D call. Trimming removed 1 base at V and 3 bases at J, with 9 bases between. Looked up from germline, CDR1 is SGHVS and CDR2 is FNYEAQ. The CDR3 extends over 14 amino acids. CDR3 protein: CASSLGPGYTEAFF. CDR3 in DNA: TGTGCCAGCAGCTTAGGTCCAGGTTACACTGAAGCTTTCTTT. The entire variable domain, with the rest obtained from reference TRBV7-6 and TRBJ1-1, is as follows: GAGVSQSPRYKVTKRGQDVALRCDPISGHVSLYWYRQALGQGPEFLTYFNYEAQQDKSGLPNDRFSAERPEGSISTLTIQRTEQRDSAMYRCASSLGPGYTEAFFGQGTRLTVV.

The rearrangement uses TRBV25-1 and TRBJ2-3; 9 bases match TRBD1. This CDR3 has 15 amino acids. The germline CDR1 and CDR2 sequences are MGHDK and SYGVNS. V dropped 3 bases and J dropped 4; count of bases not matched to a gene: 5. CDR3 sequence reads: CASSDRDRVADTQYF. CDR3 nucleotides: TGTGCCAGCAGTGACCGGGACAGGGTGGCAGATACGCAGTATTTT.

The chain employs TRBV5-6 and TRBJ2-7, with D possibly TRBD1 on 6 matching bases. The germline V gene encodes CDR1 SGHDT and CDR2 YYEEEE. CDR3 size: 14 residues. The V gene lost 2 bases and the J gene lost 1 base, with 10 bases spanning the gap. CDR3 protein: CASSFGTKSYEQYF. The CDR3 coding sequence is TGTGCCAGCAGCTTCGGGACAAAATCCTACGAGCAGTACTTC.

Judged by abundance, this clone is medium-sized. This chain connects TRBV5-5 to TRBJ2-7, with TRBD2 matching over 8 bases. CDR3 size: 14 residues. The germline CDR1 and CDR2 sequences are SGHKS and YYEKEE (reference sequence). J lost 7 bases, V lost 4 bases, and 10 bases had no gene match. CDR3 loop: CASSRGGLVEEQYF. CDR3 DNA: TGTGCCAGCAGCCGGGGGGGCCTGGTAGAGGAGCAGTACTTC.

The V call is TRBV5-6, the J call TRBJ2-3; 9 positions agree with TRBD2. From germline, CDR1 is SGHDT and CDR2 YYEEEE. The CDR3 loop spans 14 amino acids. V shed 3 bases, J shed 6 bases, and the junction held 5 bases outside the gene matches. The CDR3 nucleotides are TGTGCCAGCAGCTCGGCGGGGGGGCGGGATACGCAGTATTTT. It translates to CASSSAGGRDTQYF.

The sample holds a few counts of this clone. The gene calls are TRBV15 and TRBJ2-7; TRBD1 might be the D (7 bases). Germline loops: CDR1 LNHNV, CDR2 YYDKDF (reference sequence). This CDR3 is built from 14 residues. The CDR3 sequence: CATLSDREAYEQYF. CDR3 DNA: TGTGCTACGTTATCCGACAGGGAGGCCTACGAGCAGTACTTC.

The chain has TRBV7-9 and TRBJ2-7, with D unresolved. The CDR3 loop spans 14 amino acids. V was cut by 0 bases and J by 3 bases, with 9 bases left in between. The germline V gene encodes CDR1 SEHNR and CDR2 FQNEAQ (reference sequence). CDR3 nucleotide sequence: TGTGCCAGCAGCTTAGCCGGGTCCCACTACGAGCAGTACTTC. The encoded protein is CASSLAGSHYEQYF. Using reference TRBV7-9 and TRBJ2-7 for the parts outside the CDR3, the full variable domain is DTGVSQNPRHKITKRGQNVTFRCDPISEHNRLYWYRQTLGQGPEFLTYFQNEAQLEKSRLLSDRFSAERPKGSFSTLEIQRTEQGDSAMYLCASSLAGSHYEQYFGPGTRLTVT.